The 31 T cell receptor beta chains in this list originate from one sample, sequenced in a study of identical twins. In TCRdb, the 5' RACE reads were re-called with MiXCR into one record per CDR3 protein. Among a few hundred thousand distinct CDR3 sequences, approximately 24% were seen once, and the ten largest hold approximately 2.9%. These same records also appear under a second study, on T cells expressing NK-cell markers.

The sequenced sample consisted of CD4+ T cells sorted from blood. The receptors shown here come from a woman aged 18-35 years in good health.

The gene calls are TRBV18 and TRBJ2-7; D remains unclear. CDR3 length equals 16 residues. Germline CDR1 and CDR2: KGHSH and LQKENI. V was pared by 3 bases and J by 5 bases, with 20 bases between. CDR3 DNA sequence: TGTGCCAGCTCACCGATTGAGTCCGCTGGCGACCACGAGCAGTACTTC. It yields the protein CASSPIESAGDHEQYF.

The chain carries TRBV12-3 or TRBV12-4 and TRBJ2-7, with TRBD2 matching over 11 bases. Unmatched junction bases numbered 2, after V lost 5 bases and J lost 5 bases. The length of the CDR3 is 13 residues. CDR3: CASSATSGNEQYF. The CDR3 DNA sequence: TGTGCCAGCAGTGCGACTAGCGGGAACGAGCAGTACTTC.

V and J are TRBV28 and TRBJ1-1; the D gene is possibly TRBD1 (6 bases). V shed 6 bases and J shed 5 bases, with 22 bases lying between them. Per germline, CDR1 MDHEN and CDR2 SYDVKM. This CDR3 is built from 16 residues. The chain's CDR3 is CASRLGGRAGGTEAFF. DNA for the CDR3: TGTGCCAGCAGGCTCGGGGGGCGGGCTGGGGGGACTGAAGCTTTCTTT.

This clonotype has a handful of counts. The chain has TRBV7-9 and TRBJ2-7, with D possibly being TRBD2 (5 bases). The CDR3 is made up of 13 amino acids. The germline gives CDR1 SEHNR, CDR2 FQNEAQ (reference sequence). Between the trimmed V and J ends, which lost 7 bases and 6 bases, there was a span of 16 bases. Written as DNA, the CDR3 is TGTGCCAGCACTCCCCACGCGGAGGTCGAGCAGTACTTC. It encodes CASTPHAEVEQYF. Full variable domain (missing parts from reference TRBV7-9 and TRBJ2-7): DTGVSQNPRHKITKRGQNVTFRCDPISEHNRLYWYRQTLGQGPEFLTYFQNEAQLEKSRLLSDRFSAERPKGSFSTLEIQRTEQGDSAMYLCASTPHAEVEQYFGPGTRLTVT.

This clonotype has just a few counts. The J gene is TRBJ2-2, the V gene TRBV7-9; the D is unclear. The germline gives CDR1 SEHNR, CDR2 FQNEAQ (reference sequence). Trimming removed 5 bases from V and 2 bases from J, with 12 bases in between. The CDR3 loop spans 15 amino acids. The CDR3 DNA follows: TGTGCCAGCAGCCCCCACAGAGTTAACACCGGGGAGCTGTTTTTT. The encoded protein is CASSPHRVNTGELFF.

This clonotype occurred many times. The chain combines TRBV5-1 with TRBJ2-5; unclear D gene. This CDR3 comprises 15 residues. CDR1 SGHRS and CDR2 YFSETQ come from the germline V gene. Trimming shortened V by 0 bases and J by 5 bases, and 14 bases separated the two germline ends. CDR3 DNA sequence: TGCGCCAGCAGCTTGGCCACGCAAGGGAAGGAGACCCAGTACTTC. Amino acids: CASSLATQGKETQYF.

The rearrangement uses TRBV20-1 and TRBJ2-3; D gene ambiguous. This CDR3 spans 12 amino acids. V was clipped by 6 bases and J by 2 bases, with 9 bases between them. Looked up from germline, CDR1 is DFQATT and CDR2 is SNEGSKA (reference sequence). CDR3 in amino acids: CSARRNTDTQYF. The CDR3, as DNA: TGCAGTGCCAGACGTAACACAGATACGCAGTATTTT.

The rearrangement uses TRBV7-2 and TRBJ2-7; 11 bases map to TRBD2. CDR1 is SGHTA, CDR2 FQGNSA, per germline. With 5 bases clipped from V and 4 bases from J, the junction kept 13 bases outside the gene matches. This CDR3 has 17 amino acids. CDR3 DNA: TGTGCCAGCAGCCCTCGCGGTGGGACTAGCGGCCCATACGAGCAGTACTTC. This gives the protein CASSPRGGTSGPYEQYF. Filled out from reference TRBV7-2 and TRBJ2-7, the complete variable domain reads GAGVSQSPSNKVTEKGKDVELRCDPISGHTALYWYRQSLGQGLEFLIYFQGNSAPDKSGLPSDRFSAERTGGSVSTLTIQRTQQEDSAVYLCASSPRGGTSGPYEQYFGPGTRLTVT.

This clonotype showed up just a few times. The genes are TRBV12-3 or TRBV12-4 and TRBJ2-7; a possible D gene is TRBD1 (5 bases). Trimming took 6 bases from V and 6 from J, leaving 15 bases between them. This CDR3 has 13 amino acids. The CDR3, as DNA: TGTGCCAGCAGGACCGCAGGGATCGGCGAGCAGTACTTC. It yields the protein CASRTAGIGEQYF.

This chain joins TRBV12-3 or TRBV12-4 and TRBJ1-2; no reliable D call. The CDR3 extends over 16 amino acids. Trimming removed 5 bases at V and 0 bases at J, with 16 bases between. The CDR3 loop reads CASSPQAPLANYGYTF. DNA of the CDR3: TGTGCCAGCAGTCCTCAAGCTCCTCTTGCTAACTATGGCTACACCTTC.

This clonotype has more than one count but fewer than ten. The chain recombines TRBV10-3 with TRBJ2-2, with TRBD1 matching 8 bases. The CDR3 contains 17 residues. The germline CDR1 and CDR2 sequences are ENHRY and SYGVKD. V trimming: 6 bases; J trimming: 4 bases; junction bases outside the gene matches: 13. This CDR3 is CAISRQGKVTLTGELFF. The CDR3 region has the DNA TGTGCCATCAGCCGACAGGGGAAGGTTACGCTCACCGGGGAGCTGTTTTTT.

The CDR3 reads CASSLGALAGGSSPLHF. CDR3 sequence (DNA): TGTGCCAGCAGCTTGGGGGCCCTTGCAGGGGGCTCTTCACCCCTCCACTTT. This chain joins TRBV5-6 and TRBJ1-6, with TRBD1 matching over 8 bases. CDR1 SGHDT and CDR2 YYEEEE come from the germline V gene. CDR3 size: 17 residues. Unmatched junction bases numbered 11, after V lost 0 bases and J lost 9 bases.

The table lists this clonotype with a few counts. This chain joins TRBV6-1 and TRBJ1-3; 7 positions match TRBD1. The length of the CDR3 is 16 residues. V was clipped by 6 bases and J by 4 bases; unmatched bases: 12. The germline V gene encodes CDR1 MNHNS and CDR2 SASEGT. CDR3 nucleotides: TGTGCCAGCAGCGCGCGGGGACAGAAGATCGGAAACACCATATATTTT. It yields the protein CASSARGQKIGNTIYF.

This clonotype came up once. The rearrangement links TRBV12-3 or TRBV12-4 to TRBJ1-6; 7 positions match TRBD1. The J segment lost 8 bases and the V segment lost 7 bases, leaving 11 bases of the junction unmatched. The CDR3 is 15 residues long. CDR3 in amino acids: CASNQGDRVYSPLHF. DNA of the CDR3: TGTGCCAGCAATCAGGGGGATCGTGTGTATTCACCCCTCCACTTT.

The chain carries TRBV15 and TRBJ2-7; a weak D match, TRBD1 (6 bases). The length of the CDR3 is 14 residues. Germline CDR1 reads LNHNV; CDR2 reads YYDKDF (reference sequence). Trimming removed 0 bases from V and 4 bases from J, with 10 bases in between. The CDR3 DNA is TGTGCCACCAGCAGAGAGTACAGGGTGTACGAGCAGTACTTC. Its translation is CATSREYRVYEQYF.

In this sample, this clonotype turned up a few times. The chain employs TRBV5-1 and TRBJ2-5, with D possibly TRBD1 on 6 matching bases. This CDR3 region has 16 residues. From germline, CDR1 is SGHRS and CDR2 YFSETQ. The ends were cut back, 2 bases at V and 4 bases at J, with 18 bases in the middle. The CDR3 sequence is CASSFDRPSRRETQYF. CDR3 DNA: TGCGCCAGCAGCTTTGACAGGCCTTCCAGGAGAGAGACCCAGTACTTC. The full variable domain, in which reference TRBV5-1 and TRBJ2-5 provide the parts outside the CDR3, is KAGVTQTPRYLIKTRGQQVTLSCSPISGHRSVSWYQQTPGQGLQFLFEYFSETQRNKGNFPGRFSGRQFSNSRSEMNVSTLELGDSALYLCASSFDRPSRRETQYFGPGTRLLVL.

The CDR3 sequence: CASSLATGSTDTQYF. DNA for the CDR3: TGCGCCAGCAGCTTAGCGACGGGAAGCACAGATACGCAGTATTTT. The V and J genes are TRBV5-1 and TRBJ2-3; D may be TRBD2 (5 bases). The germline V and J ends were trimmed by 2 bases and 0 bases, with 10 bases remaining between them. CDR1 is SGHRS and CDR2 is YFSETQ in the germline V gene. The CDR3 consists of 15 residues.

The chain joins TRBV29-1 to TRBJ2-1, with no clear D. V was clipped by 7 bases and J by 4 bases, with 11 bases between them. Germline loops: CDR1 SQVTM, CDR2 ANQGSEA. This CDR3 has 12 amino acids. CDR3 sequence: CSALPAYNEQFF. Here the CDR3 DNA reads TGCAGCGCCCTTCCTGCTTACAATGAGCAGTTCTTC.

V gene TRBV21-1 combines with J gene TRBJ2-3; the table's D call TRBD2 went unverified against the DNA. TRBV21-1 is recorded as a pseudogene. This CDR3 region has 17 residues. CDR3 coding DNA: TGTGCCAGCAGCTTCTTCCTCTCTTGGCGGGCCACAGATACGCAGTATTTT. Protein product: CASSFFLSWRATDTQYF.

The CDR3 reads CASSSVAGVGNEQFF. The CDR3 region has the DNA TGCGCCAGCAGCTCGGTAGCGGGGGTAGGCAATGAGCAGTTCTTC. The rearrangement links TRBV5-1 to TRBJ2-1; the match to TRBD2 covers 9 bases. V trimming: 3 bases; J trimming: 6 bases; junction bases outside the gene matches: 7. Per the germline V gene, CDR1 is SGHRS and CDR2 is YFSETQ. CDR3 length: 15 residues.

This chain joins TRBV20-1 and TRBJ1-2, with 7 bases fitting TRBD1. Germline values: CDR1 DFQATT, CDR2 SNEGSKA (reference sequence). Trimming cost V 6 bases and J 4 bases; bases outside gene matches: 5. This CDR3 region has 12 residues. The DNA for the CDR3 is TGCAGTGCCGCCCCAGGGGGCTATGGCTACACCTTC. It encodes CSAAPGGYGYTF.

There are a few counts of this clonotype. This chain connects TRBV5-5 to TRBJ2-7; unclear D gene. Germline V gene lookup returns CDR1 SGHKS and CDR2 YYEKEE (reference sequence). V dropped 0 bases and J dropped 2 bases, with 9 bases sitting between them. This CDR3 is 14 amino acids long. CDR3 sequence reads: CASSLEVQTYEQYF. CDR3 sequence (DNA): TGTGCCAGCAGCTTGGAGGTCCAAACCTACGAGCAGTACTTC.

This clonotype was seen a handful of times. The chain links TRBV12-3 or TRBV12-4 to TRBJ2-5; 8 bases match TRBD2. J gave up 7 bases and V 6 bases, and 19 bases lay outside the gene matches. CDR3 length: 17 amino acids. The CDR3: CASSPGVGSGAPGTQYF. CDR3 in DNA: TGTGCCAGCAGCCCTGGGGTTGGTAGCGGGGCGCCAGGGACCCAGTACTTC.

This clonotype was counted between two and nine times. The chain has TRBV7-2 and TRBJ2-5, with 10 bases lining up with TRBD1. The CDR3 totals 14 residues. Germline trimming cut 5 bases from V and 3 bases from J; bases unmatched to any gene: 3. CDR1 is SGHTA, CDR2 FQGNSA, per germline. The CDR3 nucleotides are TGTGCCAGCAGCGACAGGGGGCTGAAAGAGACCCAGTACTTC. Translated, it gives CASSDRGLKETQYF.

This clonotype was observed a few times. The chain links TRBV20-1 to TRBJ1-1; the D is unclear. CDR1 is DFQATT, CDR2 SNEGSKA, per germline (reference sequence). V was cut by 0 bases and J by 5 bases, with 16 bases left in between. This CDR3 comprises 15 residues. This chain's CDR3 is CSAREGGGGETEAFF. CDR3 DNA: TGCAGTGCTAGAGAGGGCGGCGGCGGGGAGACTGAAGCTTTCTTT.

This clonotype was seen more than once but under ten times. The V gene is TRBV12-3 or TRBV12-4, the J gene TRBJ2-7; 10 nucleotides match TRBD2. V shed 6 bases and J 3 bases; nucleotides not matched to a gene: 11. The CDR3 is made up of 16 amino acids. CDR3 DNA: TGTGCCAGCAGGGCTAGCGGGAGTGCCCACAGCTACGAGCAGTACTTC. The encoded protein is CASRASGSAHSYEQYF.

Details on this clonotype: The junction departs from the called germline gene at one end, perhaps through a read error. The V and J genes are TRBV7-2 and TRBJ2-2; D is unresolved. CDR1 is SGHTA and CDR2 is FQGNSA in the germline V gene. The CDR3 covers 16 residues. CDR3: CASRTIRLLNAGELFF. The CDR3 DNA sequence: TGTGCCAGCAGGACCATCCGGTTGTTGAACGCCGGGGAGCTGTTTTTT.

This clonotype was detected a few times. The chain couples TRBV25-1 to TRBJ2-1, with 12 bases fitting TRBD2. V was clipped by 4 bases and J by 7 bases; unmatched bases: 11. The CDR3 length is 17 residues. The V gene's germline CDR1 is MGHDK and CDR2 SYGVNS. The CDR3 DNA follows: TGTGCCAGCAGTGCGGGTCGGACTAGCGGGACGGAAAATGAGCAGTTCTTC. Protein sequence: CASSAGRTSGTENEQFF.

The CDR3 DNA is TGCGCCAGCAGCTTTGGACGGGAGGGAGATACGCAGTATTTT. As protein: CASSFGREGDTQYF. The genes are TRBV5-1 and TRBJ2-3, with 8 bases fitting TRBD2. The J segment lost 5 bases and the V segment lost 2 bases, leaving 4 bases of the junction unmatched. The CDR3 is 14 amino acids. Germline V gene sequence: CDR1 SGHRS, CDR2 YFSETQ.

This clonotype has just a few counts. V and J are TRBV20-1 and TRBJ2-1; TRBD1 matches 9 bases. With 6 bases clipped from V and 3 bases from J, the junction kept 9 bases outside the gene matches. The CDR3 runs 15 residues. In germline, CDR1 is DFQATT, CDR2 SNEGSKA (reference sequence). The CDR3 is CSAIPGTGNYNEQFF. The CDR3 coding sequence is TGCAGTGCCATCCCAGGGACAGGGAACTACAATGAGCAGTTCTTC.

In this sample, this clonotype turned up a few times. The CDR3 bases are TGTGCCAGCAGTTCGGGACTCCCTCACCTCTACAATGAGCAGTTCTTC. Its translation is CASSSGLPHLYNEQFF. The J gene is TRBJ2-1, the V gene TRBV6-2 or TRBV6-3, with D possibly matching TRBD2 (6 bases). Germline lookup yields CDR1 MNHEY and CDR2 SVGEGT. Between the trimmed V and J ends, which lost 4 bases and 3 bases, there was a span of 16 bases. CDR3 length: 16 residues.